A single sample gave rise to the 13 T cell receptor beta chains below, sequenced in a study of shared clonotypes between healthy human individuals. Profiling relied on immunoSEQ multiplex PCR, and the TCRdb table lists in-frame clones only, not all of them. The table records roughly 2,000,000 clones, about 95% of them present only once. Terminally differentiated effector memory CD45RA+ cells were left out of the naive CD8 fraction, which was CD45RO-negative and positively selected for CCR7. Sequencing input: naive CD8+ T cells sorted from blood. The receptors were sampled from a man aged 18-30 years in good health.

In DNA, the CDR3 is TGTGCCAGCAGTGTCGTCGCCGGAGAGACCCAGTACTTC. The encoded protein is CASSVVAGETQYF. The chain recombines TRBV2 with TRBJ2-5; D uncertain. The V gene's germline CDR1 is SNHLY and CDR2 FYNNEI. This CDR3 has 13 residues. The V and J ends lost 4 bases and 4 bases respectively, with 10 bases between them.

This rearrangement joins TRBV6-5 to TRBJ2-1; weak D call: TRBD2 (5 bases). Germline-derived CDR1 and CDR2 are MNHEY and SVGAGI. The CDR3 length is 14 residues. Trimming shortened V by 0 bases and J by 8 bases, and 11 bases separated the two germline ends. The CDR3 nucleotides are TGTGCCAGCAGTTACTCCAGCGGAGGACATGAGCAGTTCTTC. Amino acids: CASSYSSGGHEQFF.

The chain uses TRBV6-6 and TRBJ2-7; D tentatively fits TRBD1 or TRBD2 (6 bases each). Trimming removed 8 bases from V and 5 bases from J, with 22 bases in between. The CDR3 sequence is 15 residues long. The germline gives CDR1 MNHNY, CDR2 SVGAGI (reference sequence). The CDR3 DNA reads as TGTGCCAGCTCGGGGGCGATATTGTCACACGACGAGCAGTACTTC. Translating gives CASSGAILSHDEQYF.

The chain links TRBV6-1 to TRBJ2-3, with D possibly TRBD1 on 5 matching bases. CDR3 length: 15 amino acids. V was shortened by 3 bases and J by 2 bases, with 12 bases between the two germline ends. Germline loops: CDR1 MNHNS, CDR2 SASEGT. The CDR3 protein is CASSDLTGATDTQYF. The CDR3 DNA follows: TGTGCCAGCAGTGATTTAACAGGAGCCACAGATACGCAGTATTTT.

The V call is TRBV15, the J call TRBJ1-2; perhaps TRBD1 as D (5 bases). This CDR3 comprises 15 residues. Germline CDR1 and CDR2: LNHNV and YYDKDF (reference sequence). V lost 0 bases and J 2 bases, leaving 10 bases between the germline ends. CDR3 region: CATSRDSGGNYGYTF. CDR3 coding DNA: TGTGCCACCAGCAGAGACTCGGGGGGAAACTATGGCTACACCTTC.

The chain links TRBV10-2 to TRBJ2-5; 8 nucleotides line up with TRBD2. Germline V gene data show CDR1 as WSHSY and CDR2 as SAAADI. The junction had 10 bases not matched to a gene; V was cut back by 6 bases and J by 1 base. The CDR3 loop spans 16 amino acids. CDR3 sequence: CASSQGPGLGQETQYF. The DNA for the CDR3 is TGCGCCAGCAGCCAAGGTCCGGGACTAGGCCAAGAGACCCAGTACTTC.

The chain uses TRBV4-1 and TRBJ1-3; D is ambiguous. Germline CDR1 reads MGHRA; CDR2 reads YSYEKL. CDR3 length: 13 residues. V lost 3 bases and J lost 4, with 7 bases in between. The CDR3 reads CASSQTPGNTIYF. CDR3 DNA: TGCGCCAGCAGCCAGACACCAGGAAACACCATATATTTT.

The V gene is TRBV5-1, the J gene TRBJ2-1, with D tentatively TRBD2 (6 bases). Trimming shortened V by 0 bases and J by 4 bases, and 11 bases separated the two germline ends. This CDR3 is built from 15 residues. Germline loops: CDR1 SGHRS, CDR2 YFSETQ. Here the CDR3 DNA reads TGCGCCAGCAGCTTGGAACAGGACTATTACAATGAGCAGTTCTTC. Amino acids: CASSLEQDYYNEQFF.

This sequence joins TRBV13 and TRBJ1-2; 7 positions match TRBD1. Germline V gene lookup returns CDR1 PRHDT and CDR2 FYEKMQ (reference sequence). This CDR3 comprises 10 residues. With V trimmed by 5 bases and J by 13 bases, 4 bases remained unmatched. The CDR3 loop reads CASSRQGPTF. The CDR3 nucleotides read TGTGCCAGCAGCCGACAGGGTCCCACCTTC.

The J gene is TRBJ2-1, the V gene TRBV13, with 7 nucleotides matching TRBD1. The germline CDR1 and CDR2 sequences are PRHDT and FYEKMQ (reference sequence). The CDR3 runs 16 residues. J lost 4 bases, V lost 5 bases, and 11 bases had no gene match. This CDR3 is CASSPQTGNFYNEQFF. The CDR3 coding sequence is TGTGCCAGCAGCCCCCAGACAGGGAATTTTTACAATGAGCAGTTCTTC.

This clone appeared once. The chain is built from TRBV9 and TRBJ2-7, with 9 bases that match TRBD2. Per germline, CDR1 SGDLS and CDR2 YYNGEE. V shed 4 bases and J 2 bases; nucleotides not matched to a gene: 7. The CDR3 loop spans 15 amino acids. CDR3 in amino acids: CASSQTPSGTYEQYF. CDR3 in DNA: TGTGCCAGCAGCCAAACGCCTAGCGGGACCTACGAGCAGTACTTC.

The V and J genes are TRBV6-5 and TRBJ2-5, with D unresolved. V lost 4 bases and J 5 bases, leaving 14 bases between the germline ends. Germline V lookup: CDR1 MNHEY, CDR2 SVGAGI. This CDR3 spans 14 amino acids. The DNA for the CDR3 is TGTGCCAGCAGTTCGGCGATAGAGGCTGAGACCCAGTACTTC. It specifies CASSSAIEAETQYF.

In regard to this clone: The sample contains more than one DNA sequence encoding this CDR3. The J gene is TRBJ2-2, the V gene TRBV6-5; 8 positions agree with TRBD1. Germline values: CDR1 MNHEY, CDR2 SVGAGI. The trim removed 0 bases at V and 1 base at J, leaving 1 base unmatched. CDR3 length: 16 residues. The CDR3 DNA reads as TGTGCCAGCAGTTACTCGACAGGGGAGAACACCGGGGAGCTGTTTTTT. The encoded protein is CASSYSTGENTGELFF.